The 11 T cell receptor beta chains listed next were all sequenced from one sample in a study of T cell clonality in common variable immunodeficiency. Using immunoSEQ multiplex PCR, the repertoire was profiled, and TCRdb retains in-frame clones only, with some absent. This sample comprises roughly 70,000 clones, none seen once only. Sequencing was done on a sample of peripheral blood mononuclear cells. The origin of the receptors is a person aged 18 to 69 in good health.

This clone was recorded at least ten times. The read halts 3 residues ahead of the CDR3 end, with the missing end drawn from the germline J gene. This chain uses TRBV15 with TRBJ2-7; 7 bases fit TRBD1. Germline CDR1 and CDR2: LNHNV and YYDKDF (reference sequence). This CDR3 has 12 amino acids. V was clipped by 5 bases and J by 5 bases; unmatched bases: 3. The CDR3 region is CATSATGDEQYF. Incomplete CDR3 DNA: TGTGCCACCAGCGCAACAGGGGACGAG.

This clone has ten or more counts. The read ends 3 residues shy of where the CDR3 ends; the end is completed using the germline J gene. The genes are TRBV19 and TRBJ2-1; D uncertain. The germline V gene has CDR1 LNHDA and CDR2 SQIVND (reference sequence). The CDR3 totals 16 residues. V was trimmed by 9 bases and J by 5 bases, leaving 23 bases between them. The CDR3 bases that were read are TGTGCCAGCTCATTTTGGGTCGGTAGGGTAAACAATGAG. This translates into CASSFWVGRVNNE. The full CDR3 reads CASSFWVGRVNNEQFF.

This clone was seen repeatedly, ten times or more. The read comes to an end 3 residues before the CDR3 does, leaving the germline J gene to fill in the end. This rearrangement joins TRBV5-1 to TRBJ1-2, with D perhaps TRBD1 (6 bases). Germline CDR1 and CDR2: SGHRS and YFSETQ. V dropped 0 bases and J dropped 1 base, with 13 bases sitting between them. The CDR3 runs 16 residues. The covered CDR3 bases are TGCGCCAGCAGCTTGGAGGGCAGGGGTCTTAACTATGGC. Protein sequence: CASSLEGRGLNYG. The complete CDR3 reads CASSLEGRGLNYGYTF.

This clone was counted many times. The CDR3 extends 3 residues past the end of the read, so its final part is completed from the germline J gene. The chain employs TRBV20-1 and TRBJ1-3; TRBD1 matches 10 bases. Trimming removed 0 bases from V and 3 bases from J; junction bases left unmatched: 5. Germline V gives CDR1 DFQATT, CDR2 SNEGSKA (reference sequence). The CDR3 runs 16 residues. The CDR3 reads CSARDHGQGVGNTIYF. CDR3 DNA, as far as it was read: TGCAGTGCTAGAGATCACGGACAGGGGGTTGGAAACACC.

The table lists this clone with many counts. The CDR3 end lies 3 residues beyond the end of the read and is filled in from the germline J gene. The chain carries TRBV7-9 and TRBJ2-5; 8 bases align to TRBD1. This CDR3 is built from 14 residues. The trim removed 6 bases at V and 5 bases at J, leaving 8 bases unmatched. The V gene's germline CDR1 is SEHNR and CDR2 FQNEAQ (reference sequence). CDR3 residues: CASRSGQGGETQYF. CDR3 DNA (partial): TGTGCCAGCAGATCTGGACAGGGAGGCGAGACC.

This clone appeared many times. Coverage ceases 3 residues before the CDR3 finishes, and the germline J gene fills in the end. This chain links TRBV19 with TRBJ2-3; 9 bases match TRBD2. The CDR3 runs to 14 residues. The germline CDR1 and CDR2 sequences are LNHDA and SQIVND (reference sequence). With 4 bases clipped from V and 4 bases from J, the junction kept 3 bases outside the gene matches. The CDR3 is CASSRAGGSDTQYF. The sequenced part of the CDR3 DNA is TGTGCCAGTAGTAGGGCGGGAGGGTCAGATACG.

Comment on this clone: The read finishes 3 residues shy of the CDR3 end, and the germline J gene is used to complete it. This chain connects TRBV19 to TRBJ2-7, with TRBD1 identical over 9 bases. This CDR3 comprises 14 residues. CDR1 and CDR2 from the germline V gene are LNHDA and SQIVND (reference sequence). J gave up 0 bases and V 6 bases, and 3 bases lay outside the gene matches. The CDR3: CASRGTGSSYEQYF. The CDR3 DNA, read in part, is TGTGCCAGTAGGGGGACAGGGAGCTCCTACGAG.

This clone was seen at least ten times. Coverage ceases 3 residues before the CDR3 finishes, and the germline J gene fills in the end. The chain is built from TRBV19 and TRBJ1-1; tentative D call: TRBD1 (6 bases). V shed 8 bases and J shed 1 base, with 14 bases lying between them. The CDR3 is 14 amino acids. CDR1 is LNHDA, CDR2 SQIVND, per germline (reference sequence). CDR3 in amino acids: CASGRGGQNTEAFF. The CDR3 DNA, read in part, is TGTGCCAGTGGGCGAGGGGGACAGAACACTGAA.

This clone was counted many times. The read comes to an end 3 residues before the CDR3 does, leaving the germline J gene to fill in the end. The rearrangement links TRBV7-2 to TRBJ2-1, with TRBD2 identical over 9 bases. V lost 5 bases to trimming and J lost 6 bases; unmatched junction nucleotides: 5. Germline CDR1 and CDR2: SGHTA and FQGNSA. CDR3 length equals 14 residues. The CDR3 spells CASSPFSGGNEQFF. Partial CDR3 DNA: TGTGCCAGCAGCCCGTTTAGCGGGGGCAATGAG.

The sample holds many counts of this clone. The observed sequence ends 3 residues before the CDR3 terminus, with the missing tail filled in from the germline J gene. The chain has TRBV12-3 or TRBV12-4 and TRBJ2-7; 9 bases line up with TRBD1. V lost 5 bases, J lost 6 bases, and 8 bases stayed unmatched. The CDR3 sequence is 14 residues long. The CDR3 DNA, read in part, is TGTGCCAGCAGTCCAGGGGACAGGGAATTCGAG. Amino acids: CASSPGDREFE. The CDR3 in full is CASSPGDREFEQYF.

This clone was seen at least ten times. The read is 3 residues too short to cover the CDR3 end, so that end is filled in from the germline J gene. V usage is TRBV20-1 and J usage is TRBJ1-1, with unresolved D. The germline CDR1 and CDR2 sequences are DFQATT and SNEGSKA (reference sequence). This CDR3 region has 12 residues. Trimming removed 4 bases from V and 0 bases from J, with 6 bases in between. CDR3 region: CSAKGVNTEAFF. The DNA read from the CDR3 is TGCAGTGCTAAGGGCGTGAACACTGAA.